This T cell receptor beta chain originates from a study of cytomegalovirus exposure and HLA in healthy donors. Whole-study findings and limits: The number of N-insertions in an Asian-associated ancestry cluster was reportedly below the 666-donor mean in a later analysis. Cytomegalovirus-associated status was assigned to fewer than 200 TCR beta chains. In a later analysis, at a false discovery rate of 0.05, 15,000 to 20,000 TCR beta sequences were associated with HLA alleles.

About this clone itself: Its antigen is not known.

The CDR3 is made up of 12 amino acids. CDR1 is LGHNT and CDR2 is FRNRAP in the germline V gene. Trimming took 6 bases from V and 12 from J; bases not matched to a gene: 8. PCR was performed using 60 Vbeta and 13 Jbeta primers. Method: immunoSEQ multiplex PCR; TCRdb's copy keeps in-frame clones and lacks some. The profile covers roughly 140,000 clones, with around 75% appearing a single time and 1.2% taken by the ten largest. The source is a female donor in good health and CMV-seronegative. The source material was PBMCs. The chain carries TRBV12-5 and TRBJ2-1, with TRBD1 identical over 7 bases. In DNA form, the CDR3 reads TGTGCTAGTGGCCGAGGGGGCGTGGGGCAGTTCTTC. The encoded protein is CASGRGGVGQFF.